The present entry profiles one T cell receptor (beta chain) with its context. In the authors' methods: Counts of nucleated cells, estimated from reference gene primer amplification, were obtained. Assay: immunoSEQ multiplex PCR; the TCRdb copy retains only in-frame clones and omits some. The DNA was the basis for D and trimming; V, J and clone size are from that table. This table holds 250,000 to 350,000 clones, more than 70% found once. This entry comes from a study of blood T cell repertoires in COVID-19. The CDR3 runs 16 residues. Germline values: CDR1 MDHEN, CDR2 SYDVKM. The V segment lost 3 bases and the J segment 0 bases; nucleotides outside the gene matches: 7.

The chain joins TRBV28 to TRBJ2-7; 8 nucleotides agree with TRBD2. Sequencing was done on a sample of PBMCs or T cells enriched from blood (not recorded which). The source of this sequence is a woman aged 55 to 70 in a cohort exposed to, infected with or recovered from COVID-19 (not recorded which). CDR3 loop: CASSFRGGRSSYEQYF. CDR3 DNA: TGTGCCAGCAGTTTTCGGGGCGGGAGGTCCTCCTACGAGCAGTACTTC.